Shown below are 30 T cell receptor beta chains from a single sample sequenced in a study of T-cell memory formation after mild COVID-19. TCRdb reprocessed the 5' RACE reads via MiXCR and lists one record per CDR3 protein. The table has tens of thousands of distinct CDR3 sequences, 16% seen once. The sample comprised PBMCs or a T cell subset sorted from them (not recorded which). These receptors all stem from an adult woman who had mild COVID-19 (a few samples of this study predate the infection). Cell type and time point are not known.

The CDR3 nucleotides read TGTGCCAGCAGCTTGCACAATGAGCAGTTCTTC. Its translation: CASSLHNEQFF. The chain couples TRBV5-4 to TRBJ2-1; D unclear. Trimming cost V 1 base and J 5 bases, with 1 base left between them. CDR1 is SGHNT, CDR2 YYREEE, per germline (reference sequence). The CDR3 runs 11 residues. Based on the CDR3 plus reference TRBV5-4 and TRBJ2-1, the full variable domain is ETGVTQSPTHLIKTRGQQVTLRCSSQSGHNTVSWYQQALGQGPQFIFQYYREEENGRGNFPPRFSGLQFPNYSSELNVNALELDDSALYLCASSLHNEQFFGPGTRLTVL.

Only a few counts were recorded for this clonotype. The chain has TRBV29-1 and TRBJ1-2; weak D call: TRBD1 (6 bases). Germline loops: CDR1 SQVTM, CDR2 ANQGSEA. The CDR3 totals 13 residues. Trimming took off 5 bases at V and 0 bases at J, with 10 bases between the two ends. In nucleotides, the CDR3 is TGCAGCGTTCAACAGGGAGCTAACTATGGCTACACCTTC. Amino acids: CSVQQGANYGYTF.

The CDR3 DNA reads as TGTGCCAGCAGCTTGGCGTCGGGACTAGCGGGAGTATCACACTACGAGCAGTACTTC. It is translated as CASSLASGLAGVSHYEQYF. The chain uses TRBV5-6 and TRBJ2-7; 14 nucleotides line up with TRBD2. Germline V gene data show CDR1 as SGHDT and CDR2 as YYEEEE. The CDR3 has 19 amino acids. Trimming took 0 bases from V and 3 from J; bases not matched to a gene: 11.

The CDR3 DNA reads TGTGCCAGCAGCCGTGGGTACAGGGCCATGAACACTGAAGCTTTCTTT. The encoded protein is CASSRGYRAMNTEAFF. The chain employs TRBV7-9 and TRBJ1-1, with D perhaps matching TRBD1 (6 bases). The CDR3 is 16 residues long. V lost 5 bases and J 0 bases, leaving 16 bases between the germline ends. Looked up from germline, CDR1 is SEHNR and CDR2 is FQNEAQ (reference sequence).

The chain uses TRBV7-9 and TRBJ2-1, with TRBD2 matching over 7 bases. The ends lost 5 bases at V and 2 bases at J; junction bases unmatched: 3. CDR1 is SEHNR and CDR2 is FQNEAQ in the germline V gene (reference sequence). This CDR3 is 14 amino acids long. The CDR3: CASSPGLPYNEQFF. The DNA for the CDR3 is TGTGCCAGCAGCCCGGGACTACCCTACAATGAGCAGTTCTTC.

This clonotype was detected a few times. The chain couples TRBV19 to TRBJ2-1; D might be TRBD2 (6 bases). Per germline, CDR1 LNHDA and CDR2 SQIVND (reference sequence). V was shortened by 5 bases and J by 2 bases, with 10 bases between the two germline ends. The CDR3 sequence is 14 residues long. The CDR3 is CASSGTGAYNEQFF. CDR3 DNA sequence: TGTGCCAGTAGTGGGACGGGGGCCTACAATGAGCAGTTCTTC.

The rearrangement links TRBV12-3 or TRBV12-4 to TRBJ2-5, with unresolved D. V was shortened by 6 bases and J by 1 base, with 18 bases between the two germline ends. This CDR3 region has 16 residues. The CDR3 loop reads CASSPATDGTQETQYF. The CDR3 DNA reads as TGTGCCAGCAGCCCGGCGACCGATGGCACCCAAGAGACCCAGTACTTC.

Written as DNA, the CDR3 is TGTGCCAGCAGCCCGAGGGGGGTCTCCTATTATCAAGAGACCCAGTACTTC. It translates to CASSPRGVSYYQETQYF. The genes are TRBV7-9 and TRBJ2-5; D is tentatively TRBD1 or TRBD2 (6 bases each). The germline gives CDR1 SEHNR, CDR2 FQNEAQ (reference sequence). The CDR3 covers 17 residues. V lost 5 bases and J 2 bases, leaving 21 bases between the germline ends.

V usage is TRBV7-8 and J usage is TRBJ1-1; no clear D. Germline V gene sequence: CDR1 SGHVS, CDR2 FQNEAQ. There are 11 residues in the CDR3. Trimming removed 3 bases from V and 8 bases from J, with 7 bases in between. Here the CDR3 reads CASSLVEEAFF. The CDR3 DNA reads TGTGCCAGCAGCTTGGTGGAGGAAGCTTTCTTT.

V is TRBV4-2 and J is TRBJ2-5; D call uncertain. CDR3 length: 13 residues. Germline CDR1 is LGHNA and CDR2 is YNFKEQ. V was trimmed by 1 base and J by 5 bases, leaving 8 bases between them. Here the CDR3 reads CASSQGYGETQYF. The DNA for the CDR3 is TGTGCCAGCAGCCAAGGTTACGGGGAGACCCAGTACTTC.

Ten or more counts support this clonotype. The chain uses TRBV2 and TRBJ2-2, with D unresolved. The V end lost 8 bases, the J end lost 6 bases, and 13 bases lay between the germline ends. The CDR3 is 13 amino acids. Germline-derived CDR1 and CDR2 are SNHLY and FYNNEI. CDR3 nucleotides: TGTGCCAGCGGCCACCAGATACCCGGGGAGCTGTTTTTT. It encodes CASGHQIPGELFF.

The V and J genes are TRBV10-3 and TRBJ2-5; TRBD1 agrees at 10 bases. The germline V gene encodes CDR1 ENHRY and CDR2 SYGVKD. Losses at the gene ends were 5 bases for V and 4 bases for J; bases not matched to a gene: 10. This CDR3 comprises 16 residues. This CDR3 is CAISSYSTGGLETQYF. CDR3 DNA: TGTGCCATCAGTTCTTACTCGACAGGGGGCCTAGAGACCCAGTACTTC.

This clonotype was seen a few times. This chain links TRBV7-6 with TRBJ2-7, with 8 bases lining up with TRBD2. The CDR3 runs to 17 residues. CDR1 and CDR2 (germline): SGHVS, FNYEAQ. The ends lost 5 bases at V and 2 bases at J; junction bases unmatched: 14. CDR3 DNA: TGTGCCAGCAGCCCCTATAGCGGGGTTCCTCTAGCCTACGAGCAGTACTTC. Its protein product is CASSPYSGVPLAYEQYF.

Only a few counts were recorded for this clonotype. The V call is TRBV29-1, the J call TRBJ2-7; 7 bases map to TRBD1. The CDR3 sequence is 14 residues long. V shed 5 bases, J shed 0 bases, and the junction held 7 bases outside the gene matches. The germline gives CDR1 SQVTM, CDR2 ANQGSEA. This chain's CDR3 is CSVSGQATSYEQYF. The DNA for the CDR3 is TGCAGCGTTTCCGGACAGGCAACCTCCTACGAGCAGTACTTC.

The CDR3 loop is CATSRSGFSTDTQYF. In DNA, the CDR3 is TGTGCCACCAGCAGGAGCGGGTTCAGCACAGATACGCAGTATTTT. V and J are TRBV15 and TRBJ2-3, with D possibly TRBD2 on 6 matching bases. V was clipped by 3 bases and J by 0 bases, with 10 bases between them. The CDR3 runs to 15 residues. Germline V gene data show CDR1 as LNHNV and CDR2 as YYDKDF (reference sequence).

This chain links TRBV20-1 with TRBJ2-3, with D perhaps matching TRBD1 (6 bases). CDR1 DFQATT and CDR2 SNEGSKA come from the germline V gene (reference sequence). Trimming took off 2 bases at V and 2 bases at J, with 14 bases between the two ends. CDR3 length: 15 residues. The CDR3 region has the DNA TGCAGTGCTAGACTGGACAGACCAGCCACAGATACGCAGTATTTT. Encoded protein: CSARLDRPATDTQYF.

Concerning this clonotype: A much bigger clone sits one base away, suggesting this may be a read error. The rearrangement joins TRBV29-1 to TRBJ2-7, with 7 bases fitting TRBD1. The CDR3 spans 13 residues. Germline CDR1 SQVTM, CDR2 ANQGSEA. With V trimmed by 6 bases and J by 3 bases, 8 bases remained unmatched. The CDR3 nucleotides read TGCAGCGTCGGGGACAGCGGAGTCTACGAGCAGTACTTC. Protein: CSVGDSGVYEQYF.

This chain uses TRBV9 with TRBJ2-5, with 9 nucleotides matching TRBD2. The V and J ends lost 3 bases and 2 bases, in that order; junction bases with no gene match: 8. Per the germline V gene, CDR1 is SGDLS and CDR2 is YYNGEE. This CDR3 region has 16 residues. CDR3 DNA: TGTGCCAGCAGCGGAACAATGGCGGGAGGGCAAGAGACCCAGTACTTC. It specifies CASSGTMAGGQETQYF.

The J gene is TRBJ2-7, the V gene TRBV5-1; D is ambiguous. This CDR3 has 13 amino acids. Germline V CDR1 and CDR2: SGHRS, YFSETQ. Trimming shortened V by 1 base and J by 0 bases, and 5 bases separated the two germline ends. The CDR3 sequence is CASSLRASYEQYF. CDR3 DNA: TGCGCCAGCAGCTTGAGGGCCTCCTACGAGCAGTACTTC.

The V gene is TRBV7-9, the J gene TRBJ2-5; D tentatively fits TRBD1 or TRBD2 (5 bases each). The V gene's germline CDR1 is SEHNR and CDR2 FQNEAQ (reference sequence). Trimming cost V 2 bases and J 4 bases, with 8 bases left between them. CDR3 length: 13 residues. As DNA, the CDR3 is TGTGCCAGCAGCTTACGTGGGGGAGAGACCCAGTACTTC. Residues: CASSLRGGETQYF.

This clonotype has only a few counts. V and J are TRBV7-3 and TRBJ2-2, with unresolved D. The germline V gene has CDR1 SGHTA and CDR2 FQGTGA. The CDR3 covers 11 residues. Trimming pared 7 bases from V and 7 bases from J, leaving 7 bases between. The chain's CDR3 is CASTPGGELFF. The CDR3 DNA reads TGTGCCAGCACCCCCGGCGGGGAGCTGTTTTTT.

The chain is built from TRBV29-1 and TRBJ2-2; TRBD1 might be the D (5 bases). The CDR3 loop spans 14 amino acids. Trimming shortened V by 6 bases and J by 0 bases, and 11 bases separated the two germline ends. From germline, CDR1 is SQVTM and CDR2 ANQGSEA. CDR3 loop: CSVTGDSNTGELFF. The CDR3 DNA sequence: TGCAGCGTCACAGGCGACTCGAACACCGGGGAGCTGTTTTTT.

This chain links TRBV10-3 with TRBJ2-7; 8 nucleotides line up with TRBD2. CDR3 length equals 13 residues. The V and J ends lost 7 bases and 2 bases, in that order; junction bases with no gene match: 4. Germline lookup yields CDR1 ENHRY and CDR2 SYGVKD. The CDR3 coding sequence is TGTGCCATCAAGGGACTAGGGACCTACGAGCAGTACTTC. This codes for CAIKGLGTYEQYF.

The table lists this clonotype with many counts. The chain employs TRBV6-6 and TRBJ2-7, with 9 bases aligning to TRBD2. V gave up 8 bases and J gave up 8 bases; unmatched junction bases: 13. The germline V gene encodes CDR1 MNHNY and CDR2 SVGAGI (reference sequence). The CDR3 totals 14 residues. The CDR3 nucleotides read TGTGCCAGCTCTTTGGGAGTAGCGGGAGACAAGCAGTACTTC. This codes for CASSLGVAGDKQYF.

This clonotype turned up a few times. The genes are TRBV14 and TRBJ2-7, with TRBD2 matching 7 bases. This CDR3 is 13 amino acids long. Germline CDR1 and CDR2: SGHDN and FVKESK. V was clipped by 4 bases and J by 5 bases; unmatched bases: 5. CDR3 nucleotides: TGTGCCAGCAGCCGGGGAGGGTACCACGAGCAGTACTTC. Translating it yields CASSRGGYHEQYF. Full variable domain (missing parts from reference TRBV14 and TRBJ2-7): EAGVTQFPSHSVIEKGQTVTLRCDPISGHDNLYWYRRVMGKEIKFLLHFVKESKQDESGMPNNRFLAERTGGTYSTLKVQPAELEDSGVYFCASSRGGYHEQYFGPGTRLTVT.

This clonotype was picked up a small number of times. The chain links TRBV5-5 to TRBJ1-5; weak D call: TRBD1 (5 bases). This CDR3 is 14 amino acids long. Trimming shortened V by 2 bases and J by 3 bases, and 9 bases separated the two germline ends. Germline values: CDR1 SGHKS, CDR2 YYEKEE (reference sequence). Here the CDR3 reads CASSFDSDNQPQHF. In DNA, the CDR3 is TGTGCCAGCAGCTTTGACAGCGACAATCAGCCCCAGCATTTT.

This clonotype was detected only a few times. The rearrangement uses TRBV30 and TRBJ1-4; D is possibly TRBD1 (5 bases). The CDR3 has 15 amino acids. Germline-derived CDR1 and CDR2 are GTSNPN and SVGIG (reference sequence). V was pared by 4 bases and J by 7 bases, with 19 bases between. CDR3 DNA: TGTGCCTGGAAGTGGGGCGTGGGGATGGGTGAAAAACTGTTTTTT. Its translation is CAWKWGVGMGEKLFF.

This sequence joins TRBV7-6 and TRBJ2-1, with 7 bases matching TRBD2. Looked up from germline, CDR1 is SGHVS and CDR2 is FNYEAQ. The CDR3 consists of 15 residues. V shed 6 bases and J 0 bases; nucleotides not matched to a gene: 5. The CDR3, as DNA: TGTGCCAGCAGTACCGGGGGGAGCTCCTACAATGAGCAGTTCTTC. Encoded protein: CASSTGGSSYNEQFF.

The genes are TRBV7-2 and TRBJ2-5; TRBD1 agrees at 7 bases. This CDR3 has 17 amino acids. CDR1 and CDR2 (germline): SGHTA, FQGNSA. V lost 8 bases, J lost 1 base, and 16 bases stayed unmatched. Here the CDR3 reads CASGEWGRDRFQETQYF. The CDR3 DNA sequence: TGTGCCAGCGGAGAATGGGGAAGGGACAGATTCCAAGAGACCCAGTACTTC.

V usage is TRBV5-1 and J usage is TRBJ2-1; tentatively, D is TRBD2 (7 bases). V lost 4 bases, J lost 0 bases, and 29 bases lay in between. The germline V gene has CDR1 SGHRS and CDR2 YFSETQ. This CDR3 has 21 amino acids. CDR3 coding DNA: TGCGCCAGCAGCCCGTCGGAATTAATATCGGGGGGCCTCCCCTCCTACAATGAGCAGTTCTTC. Translating it yields CASSPSELISGGLPSYNEQFF.